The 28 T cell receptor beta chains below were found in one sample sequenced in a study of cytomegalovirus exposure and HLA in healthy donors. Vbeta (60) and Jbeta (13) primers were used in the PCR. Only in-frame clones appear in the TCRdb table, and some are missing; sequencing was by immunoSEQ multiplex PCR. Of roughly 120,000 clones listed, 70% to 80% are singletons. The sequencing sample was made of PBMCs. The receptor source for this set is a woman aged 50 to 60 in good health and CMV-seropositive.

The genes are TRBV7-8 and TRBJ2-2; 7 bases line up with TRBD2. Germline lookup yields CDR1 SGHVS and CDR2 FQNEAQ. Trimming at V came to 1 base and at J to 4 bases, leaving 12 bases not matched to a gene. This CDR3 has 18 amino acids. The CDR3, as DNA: TGTGCCAGCAGCTTAGGTAGTCGGCTAGCGGTAATCACCGGGGAGCTGTTTTTT. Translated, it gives CASSLGSRLAVITGELFF.

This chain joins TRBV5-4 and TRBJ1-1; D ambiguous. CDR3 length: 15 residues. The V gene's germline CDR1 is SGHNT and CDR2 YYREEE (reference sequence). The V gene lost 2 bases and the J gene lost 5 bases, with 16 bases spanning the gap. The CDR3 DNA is TGTGCCAGCAGCTTAGGTAAGGCCCTCGGGACTGAAGCTTTCTTT. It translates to CASSLGKALGTEAFF.

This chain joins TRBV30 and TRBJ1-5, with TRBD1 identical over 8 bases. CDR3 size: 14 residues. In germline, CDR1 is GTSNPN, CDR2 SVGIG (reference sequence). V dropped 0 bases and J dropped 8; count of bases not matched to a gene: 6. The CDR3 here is CAWSVYRGTEPQHF. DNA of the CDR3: TGTGCCTGGAGTGTATACAGGGGGACTGAGCCCCAGCATTTT.

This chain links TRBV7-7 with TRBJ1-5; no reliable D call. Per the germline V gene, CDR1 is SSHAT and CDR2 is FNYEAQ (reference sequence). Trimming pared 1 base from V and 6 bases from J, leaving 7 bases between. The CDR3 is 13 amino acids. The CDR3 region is CASSLGFGQPQHF. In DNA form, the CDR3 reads TGTGCCAGCAGCTTAGGTTTCGGTCAGCCCCAGCATTTT.

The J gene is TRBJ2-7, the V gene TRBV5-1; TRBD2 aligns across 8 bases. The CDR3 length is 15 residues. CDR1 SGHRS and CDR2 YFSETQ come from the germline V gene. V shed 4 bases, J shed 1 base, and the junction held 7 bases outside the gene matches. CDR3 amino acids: CASSPVAGGSYEQYF. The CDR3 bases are TGCGCCAGCAGCCCCGTTGCGGGGGGATCCTACGAGCAGTACTTC.

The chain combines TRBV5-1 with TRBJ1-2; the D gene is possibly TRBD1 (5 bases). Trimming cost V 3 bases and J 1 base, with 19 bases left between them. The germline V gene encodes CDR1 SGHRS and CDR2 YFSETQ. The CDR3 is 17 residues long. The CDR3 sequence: CASSWGDGSPNNYGYTF. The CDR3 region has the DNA TGCGCCAGCAGCTGGGGGGACGGTTCCCCCAATAACTATGGCTACACCTTC. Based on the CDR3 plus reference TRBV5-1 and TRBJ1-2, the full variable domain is KAGVTQTPRYLIKTRGQQVTLSCSPISGHRSVSWYQQTPGQGLQFLFEYFSETQRNKGNFPGRFSGRQFSNSRSEMNVSTLELGDSALYLCASSWGDGSPNNYGYTFGSGTRLTVV.

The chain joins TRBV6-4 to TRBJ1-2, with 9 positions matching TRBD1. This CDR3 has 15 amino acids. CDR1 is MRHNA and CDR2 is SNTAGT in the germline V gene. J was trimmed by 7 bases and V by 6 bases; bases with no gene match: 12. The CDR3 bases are TGTGCCAGCAGCATCGACTCCGGGACAGGGTCTGGCTACACCTTC. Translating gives CASSIDSGTGSGYTF.

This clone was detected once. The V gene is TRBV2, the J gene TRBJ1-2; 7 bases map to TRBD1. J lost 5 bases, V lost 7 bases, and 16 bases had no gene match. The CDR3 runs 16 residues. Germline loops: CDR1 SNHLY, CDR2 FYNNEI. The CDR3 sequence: CASTSVGDSSFYGYTF. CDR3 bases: TGTGCCAGCACCTCGGTTGGGGACAGCTCCTTTTATGGCTACACCTTC.

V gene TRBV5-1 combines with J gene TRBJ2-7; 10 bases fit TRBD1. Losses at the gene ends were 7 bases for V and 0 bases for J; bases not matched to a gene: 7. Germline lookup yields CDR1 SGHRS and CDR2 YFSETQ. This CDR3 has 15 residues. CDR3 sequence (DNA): TGCGCCAGCCACGATGGACAGGGGGGCTCCTACGAGCAGTACTTC. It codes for CASHDGQGGSYEQYF.

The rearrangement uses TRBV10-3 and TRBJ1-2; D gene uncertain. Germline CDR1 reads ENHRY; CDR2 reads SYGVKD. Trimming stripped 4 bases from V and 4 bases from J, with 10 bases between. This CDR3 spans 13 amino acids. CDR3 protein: CAISAGEAYGYTF. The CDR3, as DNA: TGTGCCATCAGTGCTGGGGAGGCCTATGGCTACACCTTC.

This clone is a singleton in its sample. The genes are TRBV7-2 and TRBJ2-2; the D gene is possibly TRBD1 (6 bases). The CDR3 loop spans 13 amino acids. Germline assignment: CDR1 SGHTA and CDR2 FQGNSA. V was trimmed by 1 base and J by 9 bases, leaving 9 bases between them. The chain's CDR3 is CASSLDRDRELFF. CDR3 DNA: TGTGCCAGCAGCTTAGACCGGGACAGGGAGCTGTTTTTT.

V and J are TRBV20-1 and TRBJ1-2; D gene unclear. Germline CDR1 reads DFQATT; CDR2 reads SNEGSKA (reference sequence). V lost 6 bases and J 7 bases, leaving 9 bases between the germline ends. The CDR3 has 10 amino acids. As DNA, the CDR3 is TGCAGTGCACCTCTCGGTGGCTACACCTTC. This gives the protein CSAPLGGYTF.

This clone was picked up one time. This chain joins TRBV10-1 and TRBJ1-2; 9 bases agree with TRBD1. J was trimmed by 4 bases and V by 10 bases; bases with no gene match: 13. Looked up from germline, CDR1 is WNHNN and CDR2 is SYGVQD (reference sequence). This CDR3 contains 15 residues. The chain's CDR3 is CANTGRQGVTYGYTF. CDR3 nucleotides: TGCGCCAACACCGGCCGACAGGGGGTTACCTATGGCTACACCTTC.

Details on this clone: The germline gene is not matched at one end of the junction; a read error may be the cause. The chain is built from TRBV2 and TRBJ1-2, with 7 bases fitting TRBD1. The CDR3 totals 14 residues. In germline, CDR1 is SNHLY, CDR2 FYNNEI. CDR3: CASTEGRDSYGYTF. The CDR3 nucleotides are TGTGCCAGCACTGAAGGACGGGACAGCTATGGCTACACCTTC.

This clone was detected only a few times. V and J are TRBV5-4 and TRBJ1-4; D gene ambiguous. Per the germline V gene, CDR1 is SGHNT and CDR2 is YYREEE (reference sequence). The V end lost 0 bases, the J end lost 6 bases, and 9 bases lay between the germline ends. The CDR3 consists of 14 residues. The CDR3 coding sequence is TGTGCCAGCAGCTTGGCGGGAATTGATGAAAAACTGTTTTTT. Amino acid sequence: CASSLAGIDEKLFF.

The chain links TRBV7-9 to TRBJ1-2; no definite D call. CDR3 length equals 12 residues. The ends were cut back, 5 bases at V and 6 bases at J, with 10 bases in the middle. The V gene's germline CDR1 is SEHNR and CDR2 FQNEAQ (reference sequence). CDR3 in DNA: TGTGCCAGCAGCCCCGACGGGAATGGCTACACCTTC. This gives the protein CASSPDGNGYTF.

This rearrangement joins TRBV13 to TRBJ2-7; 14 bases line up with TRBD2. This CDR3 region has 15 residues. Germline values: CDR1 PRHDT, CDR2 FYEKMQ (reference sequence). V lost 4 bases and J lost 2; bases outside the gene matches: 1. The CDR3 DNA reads TGTGCCAGCAGCTGGACTAGCGGGGGGACCTACGAGCAGTACTTC. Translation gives CASSWTSGGTYEQYF.

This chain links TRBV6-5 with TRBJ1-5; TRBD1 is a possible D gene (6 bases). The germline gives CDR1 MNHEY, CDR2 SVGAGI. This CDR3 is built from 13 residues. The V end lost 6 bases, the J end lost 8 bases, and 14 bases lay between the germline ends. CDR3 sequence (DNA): TGTGCCAGCAGCCACGACAGGACGGAGCCCCAGCATTTT. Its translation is CASSHDRTEPQHF.

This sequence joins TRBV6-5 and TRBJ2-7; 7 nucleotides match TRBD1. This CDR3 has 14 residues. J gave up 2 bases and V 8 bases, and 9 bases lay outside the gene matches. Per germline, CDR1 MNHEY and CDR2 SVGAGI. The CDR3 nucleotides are TGTGCCAGCGGAAAACCGGGACAGACCTACGAGCAGTACTTC. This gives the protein CASGKPGQTYEQYF.

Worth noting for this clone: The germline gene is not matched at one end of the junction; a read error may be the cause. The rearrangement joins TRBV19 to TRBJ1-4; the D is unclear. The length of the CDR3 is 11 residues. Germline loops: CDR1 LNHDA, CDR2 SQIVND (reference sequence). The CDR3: CASTEGEKLFF. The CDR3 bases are TGTGCGAGTACGGAGGGCGAAAAACTGTTTTTT.

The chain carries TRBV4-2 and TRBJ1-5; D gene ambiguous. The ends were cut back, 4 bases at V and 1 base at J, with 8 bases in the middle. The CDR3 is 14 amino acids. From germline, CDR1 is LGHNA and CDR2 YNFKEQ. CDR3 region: CASSRTGSNQPQHF. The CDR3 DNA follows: TGTGCCAGCAGCCGGACGGGGAGCAATCAGCCCCAGCATTTT.

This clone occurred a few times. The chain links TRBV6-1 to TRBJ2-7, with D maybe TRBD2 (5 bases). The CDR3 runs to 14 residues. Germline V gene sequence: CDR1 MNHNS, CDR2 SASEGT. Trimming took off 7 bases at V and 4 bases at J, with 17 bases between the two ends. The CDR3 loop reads CASIQAAGRYEQYF. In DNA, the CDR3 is TGTGCCAGCATCCAAGCGGCGGGTCGATACGAGCAGTACTTC.

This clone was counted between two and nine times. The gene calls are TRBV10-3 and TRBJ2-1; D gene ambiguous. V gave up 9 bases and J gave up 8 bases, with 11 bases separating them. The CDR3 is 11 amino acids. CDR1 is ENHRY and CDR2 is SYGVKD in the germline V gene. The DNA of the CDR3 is TGTGCCATTTCTGATTCGGATGAGCAGTTCTTC. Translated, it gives CAISDSDEQFF.

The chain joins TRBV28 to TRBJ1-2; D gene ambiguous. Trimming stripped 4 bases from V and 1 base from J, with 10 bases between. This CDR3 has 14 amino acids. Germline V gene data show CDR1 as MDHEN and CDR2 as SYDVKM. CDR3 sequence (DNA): TGTGCCAGCAGTTCTAATATCCGTAACTATGGCTACACCTTC. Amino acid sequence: CASSSNIRNYGYTF.

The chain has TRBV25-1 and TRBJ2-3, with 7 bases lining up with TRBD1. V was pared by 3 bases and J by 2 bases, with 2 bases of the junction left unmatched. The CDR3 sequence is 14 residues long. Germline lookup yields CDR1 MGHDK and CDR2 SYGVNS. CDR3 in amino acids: CASSDTGDTDTQYF. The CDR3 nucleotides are TGTGCCAGCAGTGACACAGGGGACACAGATACGCAGTATTTT. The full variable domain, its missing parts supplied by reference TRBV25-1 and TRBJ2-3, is EADIYQTPRYLVIGTGKKITLECSQTMGHDKMYWYQQDPGMELHLIHYSYGVNSTEKGDLSSESTVSRIRTEHFPLTLESARPSHTSQYLCASSDTGDTDTQYFGPGTRLTVL.

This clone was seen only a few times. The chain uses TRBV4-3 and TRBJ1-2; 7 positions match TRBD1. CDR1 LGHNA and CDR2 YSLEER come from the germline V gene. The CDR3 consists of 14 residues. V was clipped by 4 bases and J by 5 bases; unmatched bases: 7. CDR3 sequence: CASSPNGQVYGYTF. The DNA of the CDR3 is TGCGCCAGCAGCCCCAATGGACAGGTTTATGGCTACACCTTC.

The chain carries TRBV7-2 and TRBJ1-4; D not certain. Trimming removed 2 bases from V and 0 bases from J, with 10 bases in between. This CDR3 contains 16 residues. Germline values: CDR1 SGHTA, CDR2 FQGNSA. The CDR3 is CASSLQQAATNEKLFF. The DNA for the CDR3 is TGTGCCAGCAGCTTACAGCAGGCTGCAACTAATGAAAAACTGTTTTTT.

CDR3 sequence reads: CASRPGGFGANVLTF. CDR3 in DNA: TGTGCCAGCAGACCGGGGGGCTTTGGGGCCAACGTCCTGACTTTC. The chain recombines TRBV27 with TRBJ2-6; D possibly corresponds to TRBD2 (7 bases). The V gene lost 6 bases and the J gene lost 3 bases, with 12 bases spanning the gap. The germline V gene encodes CDR1 MNHEY and CDR2 SMNVEV (reference sequence). The CDR3 has 15 residues.